Following are 5 T cell receptor beta chains from one sample sequenced in a study of T cell repertoires in cytomegalovirus infection. MiXCR, applied by TCRdb to the reads, yields one record per CDR3 protein. The sample consists of 200,000 to 300,000 distinct CDR3 sequences, roughly an eighth of them appearing once. Material for sequencing was PBMCs. These receptors originate from a human donor in good health (CMV status not recorded). Some clones in this sample may be carry-over from other donors' samples.

The chain couples TRBV20-1 to TRBJ2-5; 7 bases line up with TRBD1. The trim removed 3 bases at V and 2 bases at J, leaving 6 bases unmatched. The germline V gene has CDR1 DFQATT and CDR2 SNEGSKA (reference sequence). The CDR3 loop spans 14 amino acids. In DNA form, the CDR3 reads TGCAGTGCTAGGGGCCGGGACAGACAAGAGACCCAGTACTTC. Translating gives CSARGRDRQETQYF.

In its sample, this clonotype was seen many times. The chain couples TRBV7-2 to TRBJ1-1; TRBD1 matches at 7 bases. V lost 2 bases to trimming and J lost 0 bases; unmatched junction nucleotides: 3. Germline CDR1 SGHTA, CDR2 FQGNSA. CDR3 length: 15 amino acids. CDR3 amino acids: CASSLRQGLNTEAFF. The CDR3 DNA reads as TGTGCCAGCAGCTTACGACAGGGCCTGAACACTGAAGCTTTCTTT.

This clonotype was recorded at least ten times. This rearrangement joins TRBV7-8 to TRBJ2-3; the match to TRBD1 covers 9 bases. This CDR3 has 16 amino acids. V trimming: 5 bases; J trimming: 3 bases; junction bases outside the gene matches: 9. In germline, CDR1 is SGHVS, CDR2 FQNEAQ. The CDR3 region is CASSGGTGRGTDTQYF. The CDR3 DNA sequence: TGTGCCAGCAGCGGGGGGACAGGGAGAGGGACAGATACGCAGTATTTT.

This clonotype was detected only a few times. DNA of the CDR3: TGTGCCAGCAGCACGGACACTGAAGCTTTCTTT. This gives the protein CASSTDTEAFF. This chain joins TRBV2 and TRBJ1-1; D is uncertain. CDR1 and CDR2 (germline): SNHLY, FYNNEI. This CDR3 contains 11 residues. V gave up 6 bases and J gave up 3 bases, with 5 bases separating them.

This clonotype has a count of ten or more. The rearrangement links TRBV19 to TRBJ2-2; 8 bases agree with TRBD2. This CDR3 region has 17 residues. J lost 2 bases, V lost 6 bases, and 11 bases had no gene match. Germline values: CDR1 LNHDA, CDR2 SQIVND (reference sequence). The CDR3 DNA follows: TGTGCCAGTAGCCGAACGGCAGCGGGGGAAAACACCGGGGAGCTGTTTTTT. Residues: CASSRTAAGENTGELFF.